Sequencing of this T cell receptor beta chain was carried out in a study of T cell repertoires in cytomegalovirus infection. This clonotype was picked up a small number of times. The antigen is not known. MiXCR was run by TCRdb on the reads, yielding one entry per CDR3 protein. The sample lists under 150,000 distinct CDR3 sequences; under 35% were seen once. Between the trimmed V and J ends, which lost 1 base and 1 base, there was a span of 7 bases. Germline V lookup: CDR1 SGHTA, CDR2 FQGNSA. This CDR3 has 15 residues. The receptor was isolated from a human donor in good health (CMV status not recorded). Some clones in this sample may be carry-over from other donors' samples. The chain carries TRBV7-2 and TRBJ2-2; TRBD1 is a possible D gene (6 bases). The sequencing here drew on CD8+ T cells from cultured PBMCs, taken from culture after CMV antigen stimulation. As DNA, the CDR3 is TGTGCCAGCAGCTTAGTGACAGGGAACACCGGGGAGCTGTTTTTT. Translating gives CASSLVTGNTGELFF. The full variable domain, with the rest looked up from reference TRBV7-2 and TRBJ2-2, is GAGVSQSPSNKVTEKGKDVELRCDPISGHTALYWYRQSLGQGLEFLIYFQGNSAPDKSGLPSDRFSAERTGGSVSTLTIQRTQQEDSAVYLCASSLVTGNTGELFFGEGSRLTVL.